Only one count was recorded for the clone carrying this T cell receptor beta chain. The CDR3 contains 15 residues. V lost 4 bases and J lost 5; bases outside the gene matches: 11. Germline V lookup: CDR1 SGDLS, CDR2 YYNGEE. One entry per CDR3 protein, called by TCRdb with MiXCR from the RT-PCR reads. The table includes more than 550,000 distinct CDR3 sequences, over 12% detected once. Sequenced material: memory CD4+ T cells from blood. This sequence joins TRBV9 and TRBJ2-5; 7 nucleotides line up with TRBD1. This clonotype was sampled from a female donor in good health, serving as a healthy control. This CDR3 is CASSRQVTGHETQYF. The CDR3 coding sequence is TGTGCCAGCAGCCGCCAGGTGACAGGGCACGAGACCCAGTACTTC. Looking up the rest from reference TRBV9 and TRBJ2-5 gives the full variable domain: DSGVTQTPKHLITATGQRVTLRCSPRSGDLSVYWYQQSLDQGLQFLIQYYNGEERAKGNILERFSAQQFPDLHSELNLSSLELGDSALYFCASSRQVTGHETQYFGPGTRLLVL.